The T cell receptor (beta chain) under discussion was sequenced for a study of T cells expressing NK-cell markers. Overall study: From sorted CD3+CD56+NKG2C+, CD3+CD56+NKG2C- and CD3+CD56-NKG2C+ T cells came the TCR beta repertoires. Most of the eight sequenced donors tested HCMV-seropositive; one tested seronegative.

The CDR3 length is 15 residues. Germline assignment: CDR1 SNHLY and CDR2 FYNNEI. Generation of TCR beta cDNA was performed by 5'RACE template switching incorporating UMIs. No DNA is given; TCRdb re-called the 5' RACE reads and lists each CDR3 protein once. This listing includes approximately 22,000 distinct CDR3 sequences. The sample consisted of blood T cells: a sorted CD56 or NKG2C T cell subset, CD4+ or CD8+ T cells, or bulk PBMC T cells (not recorded which). The sequence was collected from a man aged 18 to 69 in good health. The rearrangement uses TRBV2 and TRBJ1-4. CDR3: CASSGDGTFDEKLFF.